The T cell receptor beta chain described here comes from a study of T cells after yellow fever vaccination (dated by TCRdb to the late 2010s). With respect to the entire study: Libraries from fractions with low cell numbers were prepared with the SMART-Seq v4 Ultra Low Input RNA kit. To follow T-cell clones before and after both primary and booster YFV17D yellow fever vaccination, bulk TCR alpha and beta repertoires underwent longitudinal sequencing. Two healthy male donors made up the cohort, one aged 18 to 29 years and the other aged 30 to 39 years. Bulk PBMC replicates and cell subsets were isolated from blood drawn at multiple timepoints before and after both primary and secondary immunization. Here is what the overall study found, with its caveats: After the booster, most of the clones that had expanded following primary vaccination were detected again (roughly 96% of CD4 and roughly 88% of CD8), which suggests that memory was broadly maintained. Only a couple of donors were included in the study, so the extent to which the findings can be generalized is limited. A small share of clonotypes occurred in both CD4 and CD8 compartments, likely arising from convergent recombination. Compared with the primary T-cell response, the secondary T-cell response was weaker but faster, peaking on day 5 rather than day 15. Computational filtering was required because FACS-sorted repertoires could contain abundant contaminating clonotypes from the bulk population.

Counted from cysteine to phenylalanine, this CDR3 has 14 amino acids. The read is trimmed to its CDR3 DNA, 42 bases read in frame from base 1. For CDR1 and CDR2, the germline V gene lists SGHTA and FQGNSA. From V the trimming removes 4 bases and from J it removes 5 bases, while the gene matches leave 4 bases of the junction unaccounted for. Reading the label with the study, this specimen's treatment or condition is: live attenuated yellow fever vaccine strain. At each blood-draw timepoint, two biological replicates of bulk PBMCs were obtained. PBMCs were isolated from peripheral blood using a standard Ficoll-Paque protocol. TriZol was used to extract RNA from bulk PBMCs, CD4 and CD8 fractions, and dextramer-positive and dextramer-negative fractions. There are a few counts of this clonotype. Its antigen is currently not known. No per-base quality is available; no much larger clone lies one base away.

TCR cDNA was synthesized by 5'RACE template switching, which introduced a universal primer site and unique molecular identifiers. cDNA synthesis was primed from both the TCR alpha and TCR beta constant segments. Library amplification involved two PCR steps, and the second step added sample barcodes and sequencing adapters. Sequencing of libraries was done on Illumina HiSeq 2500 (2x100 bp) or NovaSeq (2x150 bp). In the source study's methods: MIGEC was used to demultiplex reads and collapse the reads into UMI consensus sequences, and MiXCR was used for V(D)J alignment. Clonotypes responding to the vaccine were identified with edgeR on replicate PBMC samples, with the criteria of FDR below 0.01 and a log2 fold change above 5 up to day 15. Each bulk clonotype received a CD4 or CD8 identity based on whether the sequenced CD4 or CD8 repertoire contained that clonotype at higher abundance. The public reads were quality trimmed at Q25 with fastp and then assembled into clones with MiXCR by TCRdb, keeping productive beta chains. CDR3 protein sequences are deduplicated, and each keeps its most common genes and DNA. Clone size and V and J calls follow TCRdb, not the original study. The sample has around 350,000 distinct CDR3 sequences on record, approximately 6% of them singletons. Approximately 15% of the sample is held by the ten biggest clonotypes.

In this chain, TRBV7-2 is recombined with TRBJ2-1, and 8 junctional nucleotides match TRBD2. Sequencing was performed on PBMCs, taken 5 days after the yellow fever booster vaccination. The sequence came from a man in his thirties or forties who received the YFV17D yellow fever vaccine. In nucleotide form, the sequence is TGTGCCAGCAGCTCGAGAGCGGGAGACAATGAGCAGTTCTTC. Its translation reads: CASSSRAGDNEQFF.